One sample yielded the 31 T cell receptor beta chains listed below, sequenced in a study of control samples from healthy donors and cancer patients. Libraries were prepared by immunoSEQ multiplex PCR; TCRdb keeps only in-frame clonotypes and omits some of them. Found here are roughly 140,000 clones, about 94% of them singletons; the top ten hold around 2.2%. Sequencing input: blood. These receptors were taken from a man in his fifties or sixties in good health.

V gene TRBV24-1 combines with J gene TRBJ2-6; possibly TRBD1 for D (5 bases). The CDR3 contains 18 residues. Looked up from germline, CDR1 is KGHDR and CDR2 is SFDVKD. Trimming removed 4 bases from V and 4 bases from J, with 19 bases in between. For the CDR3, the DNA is TGTGCCACCAGTGAGACATGGGGCGCTTCTCCCGGGGCCAACGTCCTGACTTTC. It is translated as CATSETWGASPGANVLTF.

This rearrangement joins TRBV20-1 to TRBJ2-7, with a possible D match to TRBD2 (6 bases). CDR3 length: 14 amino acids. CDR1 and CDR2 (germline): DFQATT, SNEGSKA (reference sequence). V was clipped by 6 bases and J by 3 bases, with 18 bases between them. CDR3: CSASPGGWGYEQYF. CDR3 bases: TGCAGTGCAAGTCCTGGGGGGTGGGGCTACGAGCAGTACTTC.

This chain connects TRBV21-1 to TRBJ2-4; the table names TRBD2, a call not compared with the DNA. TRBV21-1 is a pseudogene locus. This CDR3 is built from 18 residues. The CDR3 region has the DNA TGTGCCAGCAGCAGTGGACTAGCGGGACAGGTTCGGGTTTACATTCAGTACTTC. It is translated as CASSSGLAGQVRVYIQYF.

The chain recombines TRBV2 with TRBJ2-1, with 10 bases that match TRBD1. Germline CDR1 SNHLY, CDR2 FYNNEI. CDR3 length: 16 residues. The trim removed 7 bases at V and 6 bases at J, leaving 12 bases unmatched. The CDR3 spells CASTLIPGQGTNEQFF. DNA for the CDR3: TGTGCCAGCACCTTAATCCCGGGACAGGGGACCAATGAGCAGTTCTTC.

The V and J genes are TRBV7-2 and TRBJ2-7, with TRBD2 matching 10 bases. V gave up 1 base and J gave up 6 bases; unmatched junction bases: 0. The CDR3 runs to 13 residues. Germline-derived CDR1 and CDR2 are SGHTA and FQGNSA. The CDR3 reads CASSLEREGEQYF. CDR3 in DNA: TGTGCCAGCAGCTTAGAGCGGGAGGGCGAGCAGTACTTC.

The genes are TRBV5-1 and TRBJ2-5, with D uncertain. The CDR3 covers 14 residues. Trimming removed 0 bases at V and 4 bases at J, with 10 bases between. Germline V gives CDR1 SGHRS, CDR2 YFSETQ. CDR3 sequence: CASSLGWEGETQYF. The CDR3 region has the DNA TGCGCCAGCAGCTTGGGGTGGGAAGGAGAGACCCAGTACTTC.

The CDR3 region is CASGGYLTVTLEQYF. The CDR3 DNA follows: TGCGCCAGCGGGGGGTATTTGACAGTGACACTGGAGCAGTACTTC. The chain employs TRBV10-2 and TRBJ2-7; D is possibly TRBD2 (6 bases). Germline values: CDR1 WSHSY, CDR2 SAAADI. CDR3 length equals 15 residues. V gave up 8 bases and J gave up 7 bases, with 24 bases separating them.

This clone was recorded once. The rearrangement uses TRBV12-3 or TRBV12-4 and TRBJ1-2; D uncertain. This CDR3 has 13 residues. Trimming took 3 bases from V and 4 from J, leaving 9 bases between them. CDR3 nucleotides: TGTGCCAGCAGTTTGCAAGGGCGCTATGGCTACACCTTC. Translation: CASSLQGRYGYTF.

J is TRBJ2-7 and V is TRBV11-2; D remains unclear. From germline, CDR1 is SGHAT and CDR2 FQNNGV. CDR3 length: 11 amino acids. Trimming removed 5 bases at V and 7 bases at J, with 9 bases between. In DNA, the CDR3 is TGTGCCAGCAGCCCCCTGAGGGAGCAGTACTTC. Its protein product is CASSPLREQYF.

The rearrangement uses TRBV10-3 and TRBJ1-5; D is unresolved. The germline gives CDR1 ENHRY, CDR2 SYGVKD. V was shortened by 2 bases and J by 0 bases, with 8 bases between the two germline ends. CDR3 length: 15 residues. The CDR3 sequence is CAISESSYSNQPQHF. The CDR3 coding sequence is TGTGCCATCAGTGAGAGCAGTTATAGCAATCAGCCCCAGCATTTT.

CDR3 region: CASIDSTQGPNTGELFF. CDR3 sequence (DNA): TGTGCCAGCATCGACTCCACGCAGGGTCCAAACACCGGGGAGCTGTTTTTT. The chain carries TRBV7-9 and TRBJ2-2; a weak D match, TRBD1 (5 bases). Germline V gene data show CDR1 as SEHNR and CDR2 as FQNEAQ (reference sequence). This CDR3 contains 17 residues. V was shortened by 7 bases and J by 2 bases, with 20 bases between the two germline ends.

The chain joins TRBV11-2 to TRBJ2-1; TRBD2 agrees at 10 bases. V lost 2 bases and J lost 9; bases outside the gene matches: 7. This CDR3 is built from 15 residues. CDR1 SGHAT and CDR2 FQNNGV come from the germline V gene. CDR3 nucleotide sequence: TGTGCCAGCAGCTTATGGGGACTAGCGATCGTTGAGCAGTTCTTC. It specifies CASSLWGLAIVEQFF.

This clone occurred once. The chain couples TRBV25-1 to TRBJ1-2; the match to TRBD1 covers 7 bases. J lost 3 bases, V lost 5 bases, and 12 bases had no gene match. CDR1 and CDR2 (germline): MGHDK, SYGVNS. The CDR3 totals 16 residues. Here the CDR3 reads CASSPPGNRGHYGYTF. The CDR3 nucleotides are TGTGCCAGCAGTCCCCCAGGAAACAGGGGCCACTATGGCTACACCTTC.

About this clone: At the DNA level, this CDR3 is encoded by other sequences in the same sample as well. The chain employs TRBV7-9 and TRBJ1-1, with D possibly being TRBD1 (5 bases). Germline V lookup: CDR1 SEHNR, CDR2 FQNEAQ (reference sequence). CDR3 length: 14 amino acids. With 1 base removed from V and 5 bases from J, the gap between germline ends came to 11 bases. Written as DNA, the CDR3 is TGTGCCAGCAGCTTAGAAGCTGGGGGGACTGAAGCTTTCTTT. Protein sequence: CASSLEAGGTEAFF.

CDR3 sequence reads: CAWSGHQTDTQYF. The CDR3 coding sequence is TGTGCCTGGAGTGGTCACCAAACAGATACGCAGTATTTT. The V and J genes are TRBV30 and TRBJ2-3; no definite D call. Germline V lookup: CDR1 GTSNPN, CDR2 SVGIG (reference sequence). The CDR3 totals 13 residues. Trimming cost V 1 base and J 3 bases, with 8 bases left between them.

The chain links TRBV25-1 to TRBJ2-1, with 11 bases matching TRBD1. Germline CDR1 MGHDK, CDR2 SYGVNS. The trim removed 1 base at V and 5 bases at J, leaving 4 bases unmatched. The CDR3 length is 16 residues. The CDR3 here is CASSEWDRGSNNEQFF. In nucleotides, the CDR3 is TGTGCCAGCAGTGAATGGGACAGGGGGTCGAACAATGAGCAGTTCTTC.

The CDR3, as DNA: TGTGCCAGCAGCGTAGAGACAGGGACTGGAGGCTACACCTTC. The encoded protein is CASSVETGTGGYTF. The V gene is TRBV9, the J gene TRBJ1-2; 7 nucleotides line up with TRBD1. Germline assignment: CDR1 SGDLS and CDR2 YYNGEE. V was pared by 0 bases and J by 8 bases, with 7 bases of the junction left unmatched. This CDR3 region has 14 residues.

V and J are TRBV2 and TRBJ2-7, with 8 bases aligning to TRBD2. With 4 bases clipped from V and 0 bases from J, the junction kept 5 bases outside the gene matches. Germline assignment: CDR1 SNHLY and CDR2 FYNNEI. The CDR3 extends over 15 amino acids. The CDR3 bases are TGTGCCAGCAGTGCCAGACTAGCGCTCTCCTACGAGCAGTACTTC. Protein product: CASSARLALSYEQYF.

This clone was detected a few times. CDR3 in amino acids: CASSLTSGGWNEQFF. CDR3 DNA: TGTGCCAGTAGCCTTACTAGCGGGGGGTGGAATGAGCAGTTCTTC. The rearrangement links TRBV19 to TRBJ2-1, with 12 bases lining up with TRBD2. In germline, CDR1 is LNHDA, CDR2 SQIVND (reference sequence). The CDR3 consists of 15 residues. The V segment lost 6 bases and the J segment 7 bases; nucleotides outside the gene matches: 7.

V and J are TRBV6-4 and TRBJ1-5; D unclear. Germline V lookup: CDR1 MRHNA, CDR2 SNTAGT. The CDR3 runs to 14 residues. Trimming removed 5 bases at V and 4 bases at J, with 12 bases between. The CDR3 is CASSPNPSNQPQHF. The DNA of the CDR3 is TGTGCCAGCAGTCCCAACCCCTCTAATCAGCCCCAGCATTTT.

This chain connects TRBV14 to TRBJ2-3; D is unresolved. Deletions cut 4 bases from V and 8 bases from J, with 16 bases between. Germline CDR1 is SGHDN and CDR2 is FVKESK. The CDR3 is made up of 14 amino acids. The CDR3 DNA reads TGTGCCAGCAGCCCCACGACCTGGGGTGGTACGCAGTATTTT. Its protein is CASSPTTWGGTQYF.

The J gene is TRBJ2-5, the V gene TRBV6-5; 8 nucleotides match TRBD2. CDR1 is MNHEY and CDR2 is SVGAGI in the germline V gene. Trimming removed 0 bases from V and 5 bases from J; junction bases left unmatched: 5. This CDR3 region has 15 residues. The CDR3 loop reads CASSYSGTSRETQYF. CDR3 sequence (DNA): TGTGCCAGCAGTTACTCGGGGACTAGTCGGGAGACCCAGTACTTC.

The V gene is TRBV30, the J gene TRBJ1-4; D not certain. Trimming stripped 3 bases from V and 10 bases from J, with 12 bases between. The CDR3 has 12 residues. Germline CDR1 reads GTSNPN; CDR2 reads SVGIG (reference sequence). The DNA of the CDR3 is TGTGCCTGGAGGGAGCCGCGTGGAAAACTGTTTTTT. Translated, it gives CAWREPRGKLFF.

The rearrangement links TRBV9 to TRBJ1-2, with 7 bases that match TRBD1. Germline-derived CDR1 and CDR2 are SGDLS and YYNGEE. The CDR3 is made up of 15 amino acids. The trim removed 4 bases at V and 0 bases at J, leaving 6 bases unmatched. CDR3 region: CASSFEQGTNYGYTF. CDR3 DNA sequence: TGTGCCAGCAGCTTTGAACAGGGGACTAACTATGGCTACACCTTC. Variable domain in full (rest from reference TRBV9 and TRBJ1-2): DSGVTQTPKHLITATGQRVTLRCSPRSGDLSVYWYQQSLDQGLQFLIQYYNGEERAKGNILERFSAQQFPDLHSELNLSSLELGDSALYFCASSFEQGTNYGYTFGSGTRLTVV.

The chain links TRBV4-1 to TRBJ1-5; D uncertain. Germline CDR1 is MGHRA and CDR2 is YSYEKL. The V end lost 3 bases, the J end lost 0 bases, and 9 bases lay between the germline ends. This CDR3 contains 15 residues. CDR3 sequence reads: CASSQFQGSNQPQHF. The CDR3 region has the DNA TGCGCCAGCAGCCAGTTTCAAGGTAGCAATCAGCCCCAGCATTTT.

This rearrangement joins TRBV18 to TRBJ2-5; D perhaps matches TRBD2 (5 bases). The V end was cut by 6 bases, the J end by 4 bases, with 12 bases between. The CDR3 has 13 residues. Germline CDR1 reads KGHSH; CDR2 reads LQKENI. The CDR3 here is CASSAVEGETQYF. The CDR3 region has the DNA TGTGCCAGCTCGGCCGTAGAGGGAGAGACCCAGTACTTC.

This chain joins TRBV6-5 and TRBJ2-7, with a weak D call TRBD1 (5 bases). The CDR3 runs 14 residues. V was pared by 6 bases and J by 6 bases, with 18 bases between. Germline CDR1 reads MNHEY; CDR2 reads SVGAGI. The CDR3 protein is CASRDQGSSAEQYF. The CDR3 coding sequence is TGTGCCAGCAGAGATCAGGGTTCATCCGCCGAGCAGTACTTC.

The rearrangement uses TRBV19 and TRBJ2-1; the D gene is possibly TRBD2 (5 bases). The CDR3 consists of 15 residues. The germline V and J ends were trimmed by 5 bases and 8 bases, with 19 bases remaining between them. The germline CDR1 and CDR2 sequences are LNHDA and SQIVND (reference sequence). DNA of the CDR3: TGTGCCAGTAGTCGGGGAGATGGCCCGGGCGATGAGCAGTTCTTC. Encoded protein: CASSRGDGPGDEQFF.

This CDR3 reads CASSLYRTSIYNEQFF. The CDR3 DNA follows: TGTGCCAGCAGTTTATACCGGACTAGCATATACAATGAGCAGTTCTTC. The genes are TRBV28 and TRBJ2-1, with TRBD2 matching over 8 bases. The ends lost 1 base at V and 4 bases at J; junction bases unmatched: 6. The CDR3 covers 16 residues. Per the germline V gene, CDR1 is MDHEN and CDR2 is SYDVKM.

CDR3 in amino acids: CASSQPRSQGWAGNTIYF. CDR3 DNA: TGCGCCAGCAGCCAACCCCGGTCACAGGGCTGGGCTGGAAACACCATATATTTT. The genes are TRBV4-1 and TRBJ1-3, with D possibly being TRBD1 (6 bases). This CDR3 has 18 amino acids. V was cut by 2 bases and J by 2 bases, with 19 bases left in between. Germline V gives CDR1 MGHRA, CDR2 YSYEKL.

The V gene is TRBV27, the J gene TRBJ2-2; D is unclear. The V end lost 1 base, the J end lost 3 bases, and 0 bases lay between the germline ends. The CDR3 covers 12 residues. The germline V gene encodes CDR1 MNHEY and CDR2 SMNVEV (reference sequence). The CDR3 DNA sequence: TGTGCCAGCAGTTTATACACCGGGGAGCTGTTTTTT. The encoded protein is CASSLYTGELFF.